The rows below give T cell receptor beta chains drawn from one sample of a study of control samples from healthy donors and cancer patients. Some clones are missing from TCRdb's copy, which holds only in-frame ones; the method was immunoSEQ multiplex PCR. The repertoire has about 250,000 clones, roughly 87% of them found once; the top ten carry 10% to 15%. Source material: PBMCs. These receptors all come from a woman in her fifties or sixties with lung cancer. Each CDR3 is given with its conserved first and last residue. The order of the fields is V gene, CDR3 protein.

TRBV14 | CASSRQSEGEQYF
TRBV7-2 | CASSFKGLYEQYF
TRBV5-4 | CASSSGTSVSYEQYF
TRBV5-1 | CASREGGLAGPAGELFF
TRBV7-8 | CASASGRFTDTQYF
TRBV19 | CASSMPGGGYEQYF
TRBV7-8 | CASSLEAGSNTIYF
TRBV3-1/TRBV3-2 | CASSQVGGLRGELFF
TRBV6-5 | CASSYSFVRPYEQYF
TRBV11-3 | CASSLGGQETQYF
TRBV15 | CATSRDIEQNQPQHF
TRBV6-1 | CASSEVASSDEQFF
TRBV21-1 | CASTLNRTSRRFTDTQYF
TRBV19 | CASSHPRGGQPQHF
TRBV2 | CASSELMRSGANVLTF
TRBV11-2 | CASSLEGATNYGYTF
TRBV6-5 | CASRRAGDEKLFF
TRBV13 | CASSLASGGRETQYF
TRBV5-4 | CASSATRDRGVIEGNQPQHF
TRBV28 | CASSLPVGGANNQPQHF
TRBV27 | CASSSVAGGPPGELFF
TRBV7-3 | CASSLSGGAWETQYF
TRBV2 | CASSEQGTTSTDTQYF
TRBV28 | CASTEPGGEKLFF
TRBV3-1/TRBV3-2 | CASSQAKNIQYF